This T cell receptor beta chain was observed in a study of T cell responses to AZD1222 COVID-19 vaccine. This clone appeared a single time. CDR3 size: 14 residues. V lost 6 bases and J 11 bases, leaving 20 bases between the germline ends. The V gene's germline CDR1 is SEHNR and CDR2 FQNEAQ (reference sequence). TCRdb's copy holds only in-frame clones and misses some; the assay was immunoSEQ multiplex PCR. The sample includes some 120,000 clones, roughly nine tenths seen only once; the top ten take about 9.5%. Source: peripheral blood, taken 28 days after the second AZD1222 dose. The rearrangement links TRBV7-9 to TRBJ1-5; the D gene is possibly TRBD1 (5 bases). This TCR was sampled from an adult who received the AZD1222 COVID-19 vaccine. The CDR3, as DNA: TGTGCCAGCAGTTCCGCCCCCTCGGGAGGGGCCCAGCATTTT. This translates into CASSSAPSGGAQHF.